This T cell receptor beta chain appears in the sequencing data of a study of OX40 agonist ivuxolimab in advanced cancers. CDR1 and CDR2 from the germline V gene are SGHDT and YYEEEE. The CDR3 consists of 15 residues. V dropped 4 bases and J dropped 0 bases, with 14 bases sitting between them. Sequencing used immunoSEQ multiplex PCR; TCRdb keeps in-frame clones, though not all of them. The table includes just over 15,000 clones, roughly 60% detected once. The study's findings and limits: More expanded clones were found, on average, in CD8+ than in CD4+ T cells.

Note on this clone: The antigen is not known.

The chain employs TRBV5-6 and TRBJ2-7, with D possibly matching TRBD2 (6 bases). This specimen consisted of CD4+ or CD8+ T cells sorted from blood, obtained in a trial of the OX40 agonist ivuxolimab. The receptor's source is an adult with an advanced solid tumor such as melanoma, head and neck, liver or kidney cancer. The CDR3 DNA is TGTGCCAGCAGCCCGGTGGGGGGAGTCTCCTACGAGCAGTACTTC. This encodes CASSPVGGVSYEQYF. Complete variable domain (other parts from reference TRBV5-6 and TRBJ2-7): DAGVTQSPTHLIKTRGQQVTLRCSPKSGHDTVSWYQQALGQGPQFIFQYYEEEERQRGNFPDRFSGHQFPNYSSELNVNALLLGDSALYLCASSPVGGVSYEQYFGPGTRLTVT.